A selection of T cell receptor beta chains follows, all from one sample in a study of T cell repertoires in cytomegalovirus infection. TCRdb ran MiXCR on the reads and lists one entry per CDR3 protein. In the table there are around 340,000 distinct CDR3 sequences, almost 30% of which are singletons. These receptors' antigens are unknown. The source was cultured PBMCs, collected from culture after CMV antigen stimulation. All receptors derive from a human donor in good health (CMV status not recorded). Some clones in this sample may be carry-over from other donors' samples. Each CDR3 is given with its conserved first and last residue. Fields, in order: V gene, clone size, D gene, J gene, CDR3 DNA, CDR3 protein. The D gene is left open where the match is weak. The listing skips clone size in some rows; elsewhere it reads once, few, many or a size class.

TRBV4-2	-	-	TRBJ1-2	TGTGCCAGCAGCCAAGAGACAGTTAACTATGGCTACACCTTC	CASSQETVNYGYTF
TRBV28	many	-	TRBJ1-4	TGTGCCAGCAGTTTTCCAGGAAATAATGAAAAACTGTTTTTT	CASSFPGNNEKLFF
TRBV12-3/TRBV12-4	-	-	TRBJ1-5	TGTGCCAGCCTTTCTGGGGGCAGGGGCTTCGGTCAGCCCCAGCATTTT	CASLSGGRGFGQPQHF
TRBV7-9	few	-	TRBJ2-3	TGTGCCAGCAGCTTCATGGGCCAGGGGATAGATACGCAGTATTTT	CASSFMGQGIDTQYF
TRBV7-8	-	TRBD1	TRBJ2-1	TGTGCCAGCAGCCTCCGGACAGGGGATAATGAGCAGTTCTTC	CASSLRTGDNEQFF
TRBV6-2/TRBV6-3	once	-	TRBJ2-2	TGTGCCAGCAGCCCTCCGAGTCGCACCGGGGAGCTGTTTTTT	CASSPPSRTGELFF
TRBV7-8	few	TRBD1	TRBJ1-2	TGTGCCAGCAGCTCGGGACAGATCTATGGCTACACCTTC	CASSSGQIYGYTF
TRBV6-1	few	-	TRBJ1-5	TGTGCCAGTGATGACGGCGGCATTCAGCCCCAGCATTTT	CASDDGGIQPQHF
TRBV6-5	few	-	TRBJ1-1	TGTGCCAGCAGTTACGAACACGGTGGAGGAGCTTTCTTT	CASSYEHGGGAFF
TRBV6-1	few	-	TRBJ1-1	TGTGCCAGCAGTCGACAGAGGTTCGGCACTGAAGCTTTCTTT	CASSRQRFGTEAFF
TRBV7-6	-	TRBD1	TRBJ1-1	TGTGCCAGCAGCTTAGTTTCCCTTGACAGGGACACTGAAGCTTTCTTT	CASSLVSLDRDTEAFF
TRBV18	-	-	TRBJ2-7	TGTGCCAGCTCCCCCTCCGGGGAGCAGTACTTC	CASSPSGEQYF
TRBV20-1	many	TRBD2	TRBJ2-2	TGCAGTGCTAGAAGACTAGCGGGGGGAGCCGGGGAGCTGTTTTTT	CSARRLAGGAGELFF
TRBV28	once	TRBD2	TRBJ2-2	TGTGCCAGCAGTTTCCCCTATCCGGGACTAATCACCGGGGAGCTGTTTTTT	CASSFPYPGLITGELFF
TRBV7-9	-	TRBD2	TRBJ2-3	TGTGCCAGCCGAGCGGGAGGCGGCGATACGCAGTATTTT	CASRAGGGDTQYF
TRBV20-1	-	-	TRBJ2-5	TGCAGTGCTAGAGCCGCCAGTAGCGGCCAAGAGACCCAGTACTTC	CSARAASSGQETQYF
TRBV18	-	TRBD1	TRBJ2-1	TGTGCCAGCTCTCCCGGGACAGCAACGAATGAGCAGTTCTTC	CASSPGTATNEQFF
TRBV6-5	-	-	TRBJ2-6	TGTGCCAGCAGTTACCTACGACAACTCCCTGGGGCCAACGTCCTGACTTTC	CASSYLRQLPGANVLTF
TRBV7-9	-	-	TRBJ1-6	TGTGCCAGCAGCTTAGTTGTGTGGAGGTATAATTCACCCCTCCACTTT	CASSLVVWRYNSPLHF
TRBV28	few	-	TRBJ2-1	TGTGCCAGCAGTTCAACTAGAGATGAGCAGTTCTTC	CASSSTRDEQFF
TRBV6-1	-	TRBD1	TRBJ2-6	TGTGCCAGCAACGACAGGGGCTCTGGGGCCAACGTCCTGACTTTC	CASNDRGSGANVLTF
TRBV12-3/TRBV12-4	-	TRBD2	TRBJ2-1	TGTGCCAGCAGTTATACTAGCGGAGTCTACAATGAGCAGTTCTTC	CASSYTSGVYNEQFF
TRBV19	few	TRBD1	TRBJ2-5	TGTGCCAGTAGCCGGGACAGGGGGCTTCAAGAGACCCAGTACTTC	CASSRDRGLQETQYF
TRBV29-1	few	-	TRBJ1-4	TGCAGCGTTGGATTGGGATGGCAGGGAAGTGAAAAACTGTTTTTT	CSVGLGWQGSEKLFF
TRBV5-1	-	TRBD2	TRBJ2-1	TGCGCCAGCAGCTTCAAAGGACTAGCGGGGACCATACATGAGCAGTTCTTC	CASSFKGLAGTIHEQFF
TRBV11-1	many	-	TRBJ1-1	TGTGCCAGCAGCTTAGGCAACAGGGTCACTGAAGCTTTCTTT	CASSLGNRVTEAFF
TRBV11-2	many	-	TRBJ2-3	TGTGCCAGCAGAAAACGGGGTTACACAGATACGCAGTATTTT	CASRKRGYTDTQYF
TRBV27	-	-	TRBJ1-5	TGTGCCAGCAGTTCCCAGGGGAGGAATCAGCCCCAGCATTTT	CASSSQGRNQPQHF
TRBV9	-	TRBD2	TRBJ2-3	TGTGCCAGCAGCCTGGTGGCAGCGGGAGTAACAGATACGCAGTATTTT	CASSLVAAGVTDTQYF
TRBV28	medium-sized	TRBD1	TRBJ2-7	TGTGCCAGCAGTCTACGTGGCAGGGGGCACTACGAGCAGTACTTC	CASSLRGRGHYEQYF
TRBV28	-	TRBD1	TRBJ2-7	TGTGCCAGCAGTCCTCGCCCCATACAGGGGAGCGAGCAGTACTTC	CASSPRPIQGSEQYF
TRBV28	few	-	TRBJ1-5	TGTGCCAGCAGTTTCGACGGTTATAATCAGCCCCAGCATTTT	CASSFDGYNQPQHF
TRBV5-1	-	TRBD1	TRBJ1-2	TGCGCCAGCAGCAAGGGACAGGGGAATGGCTACACCTTC	CASSKGQGNGYTF
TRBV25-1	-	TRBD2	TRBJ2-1	TGTGCCAGCGGAGATAGGAGTAGCGGGGGTGAGCAGTTCTTC	CASGDRSSGGEQFF
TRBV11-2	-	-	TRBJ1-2	TGTGCCAGCAGCTTAGAATACCGGGACACCCCTAACTATGGCTACACCTTC	CASSLEYRDTPNYGYTF
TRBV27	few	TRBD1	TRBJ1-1	TGTGCCAGCAGTGGACAGGGATCGCCTGAAGCTTTCTTT	CASSGQGSPEAFF
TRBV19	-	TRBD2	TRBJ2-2	TGTGCCAGTAGGGACCGGGACTACAGCACCGGGGAGCTGTTTTTT	CASRDRDYSTGELFF
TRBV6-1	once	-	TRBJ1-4	TGTGCCAGCAGTGAAGGGACCTGGGATGAAAAACTGTTTTTT	CASSEGTWDEKLFF
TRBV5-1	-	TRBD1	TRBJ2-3	TGCGCCAGCAGCCGGGACAGGACAGATACGCAGTATTTT	CASSRDRTDTQYF
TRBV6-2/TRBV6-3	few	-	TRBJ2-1	TGTGCCAGCAGTTACCCTCAAGGGGGAGTTCTGAATGAGCAGTTCTTC	CASSYPQGGVLNEQFF
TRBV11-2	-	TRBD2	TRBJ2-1	TGTGCCAGCAGCTTAAGAGGGACTAGCGAAGGTGAGCAGTTCTTC	CASSLRGTSEGEQFF
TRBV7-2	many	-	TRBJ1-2	TGTGCCAGCACCCCCTCGGGGGGCTCTGGCTACACCTTC	CASTPSGGSGYTF
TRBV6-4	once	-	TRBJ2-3	TGTGCCAGCAGTTACTCCCCGGACGGAGTCACAGATACGCAGTATTTT	CASSYSPDGVTDTQYF
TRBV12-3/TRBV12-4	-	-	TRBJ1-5	TGTGCCAGCAGTTTAGAGGGGACCCTTAGCAATCAGCCCCAGCATTTT	CASSLEGTLSNQPQHF
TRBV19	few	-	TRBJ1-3	TGTGCCAGTAGTACGACGGGACAACTGACTGGAAACACCATATATTTT	CASSTTGQLTGNTIYF
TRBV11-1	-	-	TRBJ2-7	TGTGCCAGCAGCCCCCGGGAGCTGATCGGGGAGCAGTACTTC	CASSPRELIGEQYF
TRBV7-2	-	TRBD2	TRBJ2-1	TGTGCCAGCAGCTGGAGAGTCTTAGCGGGGGAGCAGTTCTTC	CASSWRVLAGEQFF
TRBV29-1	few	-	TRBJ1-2	TGCAGCGTGTCCCCCCAGGGCAGGGAGGTATACACCTTC	CSVSPQGREVYTF